The 12 T cell receptor beta chains below come from one sample, sequenced in a study of cytomegalovirus exposure and HLA in healthy donors. It was with 60 Vbeta and 13 Jbeta primers that the PCR ran. Only in-frame clones appear in the TCRdb table, and some are missing; sequencing was by immunoSEQ multiplex PCR. The table includes about 200,000 clones, roughly 79% detected once. Sequenced: PBMCs. These receptors were collected from a man aged 30 to 39 in good health and CMV-seronegative.

This clone was observed a handful of times. V and J are TRBV9 and TRBJ2-7; a weak D match, TRBD2 (6 bases). Between the trimmed V and J ends, which lost 4 bases and 2 bases, there was a span of 16 bases. Per the germline V gene, CDR1 is SGDLS and CDR2 is YYNGEE. The CDR3 contains 15 residues. CDR3 nucleotides: TGTGCCAGCAGCTCAAATCCCGGGAGAACCTACGAGCAGTACTTC. This translates into CASSSNPGRTYEQYF.

The chain joins TRBV7-3 to TRBJ1-5, with D possibly matching TRBD1 (6 bases). V was clipped by 4 bases and J by 4 bases, with 11 bases between them. Germline V gene sequence: CDR1 SGHTA, CDR2 FQGTGA. The length of the CDR3 is 14 residues. In nucleotides, the CDR3 is TGTGCCAGCAGCTGTCGACAGGCTAATCAGCCCCAGCATTTT. This encodes CASSCRQANQPQHF.

The V and J genes are TRBV7-9 and TRBJ2-1; weak D call: TRBD1 (6 bases). The germline V gene encodes CDR1 SEHNR and CDR2 FQNEAQ (reference sequence). Trimming removed 5 bases from V and 7 bases from J, with 21 bases in between. The CDR3 runs to 16 residues. CDR3 in amino acids: CASSESGHSLGNEQFF. The DNA for the CDR3 is TGTGCCAGCAGCGAATCGGGACACTCTTTGGGTAATGAGCAGTTCTTC.

The chain combines TRBV2 with TRBJ1-2, with D possibly TRBD1 on 5 matching bases. The CDR3 runs 13 residues. Germline V CDR1 and CDR2: SNHLY, FYNNEI. V was clipped by 3 bases and J by 3 bases, with 8 bases between them. Here the CDR3 DNA reads TGTGCCAGCAGTGATCGCAGGGACTATGGCTACACCTTC. It is translated as CASSDRRDYGYTF.

The rearrangement joins TRBV5-1 to TRBJ1-2; TRBD1 might be the D (5 bases). Trimming cost V 7 bases and J 5 bases, with 15 bases left between them. The V gene's germline CDR1 is SGHRS and CDR2 YFSETQ. The CDR3 is 13 residues long. The CDR3 DNA reads TGCGCCAGCGGATCTGACAGAAGTTATGGCTACACCTTC. As protein: CASGSDRSYGYTF.

This chain uses TRBV28 with TRBJ2-3, with a tentative D call TRBD2 (6 bases). V lost 5 bases to trimming and J lost 0 bases, with 15 bases between them. Germline V gene data show CDR1 as MDHEN and CDR2 as SYDVKM. The CDR3 contains 16 residues. The CDR3 DNA reads TGTGCCAGCAGTCTAGCGACAGACATGAGCACAGATACGCAGTATTTT. It codes for CASSLATDMSTDTQYF.

The chain employs TRBV15 and TRBJ2-2; 8 bases map to TRBD2. This CDR3 contains 15 residues. J lost 5 bases, V lost 2 bases, and 4 bases had no gene match. The V gene's germline CDR1 is LNHNV and CDR2 YYDKDF (reference sequence). CDR3 residues: CATSRSGSGTGELFF. The CDR3 DNA reads as TGTGCCACCAGCAGAAGCGGGAGCGGAACCGGGGAGCTGTTTTTT.

This chain connects TRBV5-4 to TRBJ2-4, with TRBD1 identical over 7 bases. The CDR3 runs 14 residues. Germline loops: CDR1 SGHNT, CDR2 YYREEE (reference sequence). V shed 1 base, J shed 8 bases, and the junction held 6 bases outside the gene matches. This CDR3 reads CASSLKRGPDIQYF. CDR3 DNA: TGTGCCAGCAGCTTGAAAAGGGGGCCGGACATTCAGTACTTC.

This chain links TRBV10-2 with TRBJ1-5; weak D call: TRBD1 (5 bases). The V gene lost 2 bases and the J gene lost 5 bases, with 16 bases spanning the gap. CDR1 and CDR2 (germline): WSHSY, SAAADI. The CDR3 totals 16 residues. The chain's CDR3 is CASSEIPDSRYQPQHF. The CDR3 DNA reads TGCGCCAGCAGTGAGATCCCCGACAGCCGCTATCAGCCCCAGCATTTT.

The chain employs TRBV5-1 and TRBJ2-2; TRBD2 is a possible D gene (5 bases). Deletions cut 2 bases from V and 4 bases from J, with 12 bases between. Per germline, CDR1 SGHRS and CDR2 YFSETQ. The CDR3 loop spans 15 amino acids. The CDR3 region is CASSFRSRGTGELFF. The CDR3 DNA reads TGCGCCAGCAGCTTTCGCTCCCGGGGCACCGGGGAGCTGTTTTTT.

The chain uses TRBV5-1 and TRBJ2-1; 10 bases are a match to TRBD2. The CDR3 runs to 17 residues. The J segment lost 5 bases and the V segment lost 4 bases, leaving 12 bases of the junction unmatched. Germline V lookup: CDR1 SGHRS, CDR2 YFSETQ. CDR3 residues: CASSQLASGRDNNEQFF. CDR3 in DNA: TGCGCCAGCAGCCAGTTGGCTAGCGGGAGAGATAACAATGAGCAGTTCTTC.

The V gene is TRBV5-1, the J gene TRBJ2-2; 7 bases agree with TRBD1. The V gene's germline CDR1 is SGHRS and CDR2 YFSETQ. The trim removed 7 bases at V and 0 bases at J, leaving 15 bases unmatched. The CDR3 loop spans 18 amino acids. Written as DNA, the CDR3 is TGCGCCAGCGGTTGGGATGTCGGGCAGGGGGCGAACACCGGGGAGCTGTTTTTT. Translating gives CASGWDVGQGANTGELFF.